This TCR beta chain was captured by sequencing in a study of shared clonotypes between healthy human individuals. The CDR3 length is 14 residues. Germline values: CDR1 LNHDA, CDR2 SQIVND (reference sequence). Trimming pared 5 bases from V and 0 bases from J, leaving 10 bases between. Terminally differentiated effector memory CD45RA+ cells were excluded by CCR7 positive selection of CD45RO-negative cells. Of note for this clone: Its specificity is not known.

Study findings and constraints: Only a few donors were included, so the genetic and exposure-history diversity represented was limited. Roughly 5% was the fraction of naive CD4 clonotypes found shared across several donors.

The protocol was immunoSEQ multiplex PCR, while the TCRdb copy is restricted to in-frame clones and leaves out a portion. The repertoire consists of under 700,000 clones, with 85% to 95% occurring once and the leading ten covering over 0.1%. The TCR originated in a woman in her twenties or thirties in good health. Material: naive CD8+ T cells sorted from blood. V usage is TRBV19 and J usage is TRBJ1-1; tentatively, D is TRBD1 (5 bases). This chain's CDR3 is CASSPGTMNTEAFF. The CDR3 region has the DNA TGTGCCAGTAGTCCAGGGACCATGAACACTGAAGCTTTCTTT.